The text below deals with one T cell receptor (beta chain). Germline CDR1 is SGHRS and CDR2 is YFSETQ. The CDR3 loop spans 14 amino acids. Between the trimmed V and J ends, which lost 1 base and 1 base, there was a span of 5 bases. The data originate from a study of shared clonotypes between healthy human individuals. The table came from immunoSEQ multiplex PCR; TCRdb's copy has only in-frame clones and leaves some out. Among some 1 million clones listed, about three quarters were seen once. The rearrangement joins TRBV5-1 to TRBJ2-2, with D unresolved. This receptor was identified in a man younger than 30 in good health. The sample taken for sequencing was memory CD4+ T cells sorted from blood. Noted subset: CD45RA-negative fraction. The DNA of the CDR3 is TGCGCCAGCAGCTTGCCGGGGAACACCGGGGAGCTGTTTTTT. Encoded protein: CASSLPGNTGELFF.